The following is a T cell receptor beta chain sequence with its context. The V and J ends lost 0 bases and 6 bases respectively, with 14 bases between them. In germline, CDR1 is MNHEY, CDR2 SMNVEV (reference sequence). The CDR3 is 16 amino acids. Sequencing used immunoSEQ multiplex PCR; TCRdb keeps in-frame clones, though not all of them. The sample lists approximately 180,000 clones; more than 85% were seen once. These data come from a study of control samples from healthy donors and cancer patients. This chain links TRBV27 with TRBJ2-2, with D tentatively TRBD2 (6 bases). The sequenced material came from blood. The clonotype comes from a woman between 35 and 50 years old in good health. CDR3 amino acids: CASSLSVGRGAGELFF. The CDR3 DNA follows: TGTGCCAGCAGTTTATCGGTGGGGCGCGGGGCCGGGGAGCTGTTTTTT.